Below, one T cell receptor beta chain is given with its context. What it recognizes is unknown. Replicate PCRs run on sorted subsets employed 200 ng DNA, approximately 30,000 T cell genomes. Sequencing was performed with immunoSEQ multiplex PCR; in TCRdb, only in-frame clones are kept and a portion is missing. The table includes 730,000 or so clones, 60% to 80% detected once. These data originate in a study of shared clonotypes between healthy human individuals. Study information: The plates for each donor numbered three CD4 naive, three CD4 memory, two CD8 naive and one CD8 memory.

Both subsets, CD45RA+ naive and CD45RA-negative memory, were split from the CD4+ cells. Study-level points and caveats: The low donor count limited represented genetic and exposure-history diversity.

The origin of this receptor is a woman aged 30 to 39 in good health. The sequenced material came from memory CD4+ T cells sorted from blood. The sample's subset: CD45RA-negative fraction.

The CDR3 protein is CASSPSDLLNEQFF. CDR3 bases: TGCGCCAGCAGTCCTAGTGATCTGCTCAATGAGCAGTTCTTC. The chain joins TRBV5-1 to TRBJ2-1; D gene ambiguous. This CDR3 is 14 amino acids long. V shed 5 bases and J shed 6 bases, with 15 bases lying between them. Germline CDR1 is SGHRS and CDR2 is YFSETQ.